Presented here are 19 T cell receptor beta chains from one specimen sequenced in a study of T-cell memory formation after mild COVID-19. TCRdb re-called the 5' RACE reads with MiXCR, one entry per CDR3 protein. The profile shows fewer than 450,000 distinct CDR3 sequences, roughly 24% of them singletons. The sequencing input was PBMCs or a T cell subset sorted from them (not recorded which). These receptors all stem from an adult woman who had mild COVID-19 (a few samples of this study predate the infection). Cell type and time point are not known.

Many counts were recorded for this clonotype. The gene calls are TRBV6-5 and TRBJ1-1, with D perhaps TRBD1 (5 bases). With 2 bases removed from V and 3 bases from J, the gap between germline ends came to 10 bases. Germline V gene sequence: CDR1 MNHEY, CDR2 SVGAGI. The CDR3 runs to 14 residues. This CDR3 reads CASSYAGEYTEAFF. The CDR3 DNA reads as TGTGCCAGCAGTTACGCGGGGGAGTACACTGAAGCTTTCTTT.

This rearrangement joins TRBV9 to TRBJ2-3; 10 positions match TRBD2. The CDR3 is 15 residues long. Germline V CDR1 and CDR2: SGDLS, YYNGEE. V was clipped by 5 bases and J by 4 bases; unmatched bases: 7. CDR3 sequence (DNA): TGTGCCAGCAGTACTAGCGGGACTGGCGCAGATACGCAGTATTTT. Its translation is CASSTSGTGADTQYF.

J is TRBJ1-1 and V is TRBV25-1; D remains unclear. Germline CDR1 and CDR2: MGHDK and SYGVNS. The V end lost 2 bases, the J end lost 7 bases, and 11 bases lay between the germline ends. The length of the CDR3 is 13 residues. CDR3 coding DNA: TGTGCCAGCAGTGAACGAGGGAGAGATGAAGCTTTCTTT. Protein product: CASSERGRDEAFF.

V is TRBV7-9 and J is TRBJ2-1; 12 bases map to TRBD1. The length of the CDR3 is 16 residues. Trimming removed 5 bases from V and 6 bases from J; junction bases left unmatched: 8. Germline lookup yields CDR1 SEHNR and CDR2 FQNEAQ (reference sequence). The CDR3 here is CASSPRDRGPGNEQFF. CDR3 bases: TGTGCCAGCAGCCCACGGGACAGGGGGCCGGGCAATGAGCAGTTCTTC.

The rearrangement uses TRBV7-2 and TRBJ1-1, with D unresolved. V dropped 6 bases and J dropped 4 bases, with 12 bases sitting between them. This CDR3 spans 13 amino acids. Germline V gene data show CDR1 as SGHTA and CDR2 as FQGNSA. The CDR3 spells CASRNRLLTEAFF. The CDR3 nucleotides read TGTGCCAGCAGGAACCGGTTGCTCACTGAAGCTTTCTTT. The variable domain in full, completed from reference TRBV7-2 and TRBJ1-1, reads GAGVSQSPSNKVTEKGKDVELRCDPISGHTALYWYRQSLGQGLEFLIYFQGNSAPDKSGLPSDRFSAERTGGSVSTLTIQRTQQEDSAVYLCASRNRLLTEAFFGQGTRLTVV.

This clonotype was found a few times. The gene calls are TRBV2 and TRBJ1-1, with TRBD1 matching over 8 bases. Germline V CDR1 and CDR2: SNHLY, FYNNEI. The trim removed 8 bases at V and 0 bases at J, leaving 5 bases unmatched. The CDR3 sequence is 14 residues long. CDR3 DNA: TGTGCCAGCCGTAGACAGGGGATGAACACTGAAGCTTTCTTT. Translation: CASRRQGMNTEAFF.

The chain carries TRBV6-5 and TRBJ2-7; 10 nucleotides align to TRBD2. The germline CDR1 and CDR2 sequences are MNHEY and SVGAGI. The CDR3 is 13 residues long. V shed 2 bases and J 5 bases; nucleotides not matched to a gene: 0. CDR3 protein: CASSYLAGDEQYF. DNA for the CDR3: TGTGCCAGCAGTTACCTAGCGGGAGACGAGCAGTACTTC.

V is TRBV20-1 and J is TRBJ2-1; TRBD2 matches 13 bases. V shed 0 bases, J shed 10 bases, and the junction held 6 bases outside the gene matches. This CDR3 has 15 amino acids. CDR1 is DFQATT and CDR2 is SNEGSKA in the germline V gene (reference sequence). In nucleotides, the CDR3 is TGCAGTGCTAGAGATTCCACTAGCGGGGGGGCCGAGCAGTTCTTC. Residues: CSARDSTSGGAEQFF.

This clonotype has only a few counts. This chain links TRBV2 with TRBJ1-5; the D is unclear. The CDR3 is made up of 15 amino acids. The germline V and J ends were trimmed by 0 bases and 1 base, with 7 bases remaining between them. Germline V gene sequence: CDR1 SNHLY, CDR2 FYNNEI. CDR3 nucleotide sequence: TGTGCCAGCAGTGAAGCTCGAGGGAGCAATCAGCCCCAGCATTTT. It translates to CASSEARGSNQPQHF.

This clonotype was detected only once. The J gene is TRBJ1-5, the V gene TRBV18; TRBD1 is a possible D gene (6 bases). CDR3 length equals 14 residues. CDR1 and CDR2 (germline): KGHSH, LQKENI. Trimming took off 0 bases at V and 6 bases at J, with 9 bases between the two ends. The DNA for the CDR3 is TGTGCCAGCTCACCACCCGGGGGCGGTCAGCCCCAGCATTTT. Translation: CASSPPGGGQPQHF.

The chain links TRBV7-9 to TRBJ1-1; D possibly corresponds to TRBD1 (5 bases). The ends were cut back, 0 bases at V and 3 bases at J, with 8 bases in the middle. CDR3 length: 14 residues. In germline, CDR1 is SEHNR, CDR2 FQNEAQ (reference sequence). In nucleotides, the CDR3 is TGTGCCAGCAGCTTAGCGTCGGGGCACACTGAAGCTTTCTTT. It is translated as CASSLASGHTEAFF.

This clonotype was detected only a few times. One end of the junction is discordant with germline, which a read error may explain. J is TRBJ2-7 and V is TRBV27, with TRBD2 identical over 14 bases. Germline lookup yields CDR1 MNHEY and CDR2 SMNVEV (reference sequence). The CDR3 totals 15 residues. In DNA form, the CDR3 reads TGTGCCAGCAGTCTATCGGGACTAGCGGGAGACGAGCAGTACTTC. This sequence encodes CASSLSGLAGDEQYF.

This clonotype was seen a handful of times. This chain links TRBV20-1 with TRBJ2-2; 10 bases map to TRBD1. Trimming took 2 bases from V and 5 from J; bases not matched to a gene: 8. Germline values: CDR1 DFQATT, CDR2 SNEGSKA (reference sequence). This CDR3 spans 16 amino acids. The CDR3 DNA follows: TGCAGTGCTAGACGGACTGGGGACAGGGGTACCGGGGAGCTGTTTTTT. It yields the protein CSARRTGDRGTGELFF.

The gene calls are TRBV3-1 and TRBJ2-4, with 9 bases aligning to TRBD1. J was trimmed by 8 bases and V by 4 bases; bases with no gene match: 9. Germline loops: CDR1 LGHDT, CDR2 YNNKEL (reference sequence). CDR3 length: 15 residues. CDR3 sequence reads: CASSRPGTGRDIQYF. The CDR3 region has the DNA TGTGCCAGCAGCCGCCCAGGGACAGGGCGAGACATTCAGTACTTC. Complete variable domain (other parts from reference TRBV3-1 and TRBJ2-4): DTAVSQTPKYLVTQMGNDKSIKCEQNLGHDTMYWYKQDSKKFLKIMFSYNNKELIINETVPNRFSPKSPDKAHLNLHINSLELGDSAVYFCASSRPGTGRDIQYFGAGTRLSVL.

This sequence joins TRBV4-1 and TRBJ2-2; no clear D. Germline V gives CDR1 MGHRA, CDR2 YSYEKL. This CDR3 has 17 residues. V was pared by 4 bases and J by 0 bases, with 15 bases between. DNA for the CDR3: TGCGCCAGCAGCCTGACCCCGGGCAGAACGAACACCGGGGAGCTGTTTTTT. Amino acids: CASSLTPGRTNTGELFF.

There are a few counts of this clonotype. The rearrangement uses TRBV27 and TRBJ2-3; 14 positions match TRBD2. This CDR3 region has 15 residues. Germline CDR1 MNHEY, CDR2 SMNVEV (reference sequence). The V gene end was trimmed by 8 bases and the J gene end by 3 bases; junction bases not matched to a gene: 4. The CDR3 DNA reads TGTGCCAGCGCCAGACTAGCGGGGGGGACAGATACGCAGTATTTT. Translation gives CASARLAGGTDTQYF.

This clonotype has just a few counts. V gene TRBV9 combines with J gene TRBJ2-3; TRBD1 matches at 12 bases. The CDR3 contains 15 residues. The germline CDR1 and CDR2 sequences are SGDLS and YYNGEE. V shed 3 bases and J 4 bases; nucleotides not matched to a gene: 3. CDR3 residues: CASSGGQGASDTQYF. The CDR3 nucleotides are TGTGCCAGCAGCGGGGGACAGGGGGCGTCAGATACGCAGTATTTT.

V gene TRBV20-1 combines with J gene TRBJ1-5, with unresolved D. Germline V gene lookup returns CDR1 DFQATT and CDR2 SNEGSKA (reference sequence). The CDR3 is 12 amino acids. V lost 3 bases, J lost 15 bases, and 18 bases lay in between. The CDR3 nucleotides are TGCAGTGCTAGCCGGACTGACAAGCCGAGGCATTTT. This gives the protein CSASRTDKPRHF.

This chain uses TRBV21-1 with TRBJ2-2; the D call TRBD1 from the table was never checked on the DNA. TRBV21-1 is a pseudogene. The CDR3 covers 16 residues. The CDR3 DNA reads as TGTGCCAGCAGCAAAGAGGGACAGCTTAACACCGGGGATCTGTTTTTT. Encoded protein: CASSKEGQLNTGDLFF.